The 19 T cell receptor beta chains listed next were all sequenced from one sample in a study of T cell changes during pregnancy in multiple sclerosis. TCRdb's table, derived via immunoSEQ multiplex PCR, lists solely in-frame clones and lacks some. The table lists 35,000 to 50,000 clones, 88% of them singletons. This material consisted of CD4+ T cells from peripheral blood mononuclear cells, taken in the second trimester of pregnancy. The receptors here all came from a female donor with multiple sclerosis, enrolled in a pregnancy study.

V usage is TRBV7-2 and J usage is TRBJ2-3, with a tentative D call TRBD1 (5 bases). V lost 1 base, J lost 0 bases, and 8 bases lay in between. The length of the CDR3 is 15 residues. CDR1 SGHTA and CDR2 FQGNSA come from the germline V gene. The CDR3 DNA reads as TGTGCCAGCAGCTTAGAGGGGCGGAGCACAGATACGCAGTATTTT. As protein: CASSLEGRSTDTQYF.

This rearrangement joins TRBV19 to TRBJ1-5; 7 bases match TRBD1. CDR1 and CDR2 from the germline V gene are LNHDA and SQIVND (reference sequence). V lost 7 bases, J lost 4 bases, and 4 bases stayed unmatched. CDR3 length: 13 residues. The CDR3: CASTLTGNQPQHF. Here the CDR3 DNA reads TGTGCCAGTACCTTGACAGGGAATCAGCCCCAGCATTTT.

The J gene is TRBJ2-7, the V gene TRBV6-6; D unresolved. The CDR3 contains 14 residues. V was shortened by 4 bases and J by 4 bases, with 14 bases between the two germline ends. Germline V gene sequence: CDR1 MNHNY, CDR2 SVGAGI (reference sequence). CDR3 nucleotide sequence: TGTGCCAGCAGTTGGCAGGCTTCTTTTTACGAGCAGTACTTC. It yields the protein CASSWQASFYEQYF.

As DNA, the CDR3 is TGTGCCAGCAGTTTACGGGTGAACACTGAAGCTTTCTTT. This gives the protein CASSLRVNTEAFF. The rearrangement uses TRBV28 and TRBJ1-1; D not certain. There are 13 residues in the CDR3. Germline-derived CDR1 and CDR2 are MDHEN and SYDVKM. V lost 2 bases, J lost 0 bases, and 4 bases lay in between.

J is TRBJ1-2 and V is TRBV27; a weak D match, TRBD1 (5 bases). The CDR3 runs to 13 residues. Germline V gives CDR1 MNHEY, CDR2 SMNVEV (reference sequence). V was clipped by 3 bases and J by 8 bases, with 13 bases between them. CDR3: CASSLGQHGGYTF. Written as DNA, the CDR3 is TGTGCCAGCAGTTTGGGGCAGCATGGAGGCTACACCTTC.

This chain links TRBV5-8 with TRBJ2-7; D is unclear. The CDR3 is 15 residues long. Per germline, CDR1 SGHTS and CDR2 YDEGEE. Trimming took 5 bases from V and 1 from J, leaving 16 bases between them. The CDR3 DNA sequence: TGTGCCAGCAGACCTACCGACAAGGCTTCCTACGAGCAGTACTTC. As protein: CASRPTDKASYEQYF.

The V gene is TRBV6-5, the J gene TRBJ2-3; 7 bases are shared with TRBD1. The trim removed 1 base at V and 0 bases at J, leaving 1 base unmatched. CDR1 is MNHEY and CDR2 is SVGAGI in the germline V gene. The CDR3 spans 15 residues. CDR3 sequence (DNA): TGTGCCAGCAGTTACTGGGGACAGAGCACAGATACGCAGTATTTT. Translated: CASSYWGQSTDTQYF.

The chain has TRBV4-1 and TRBJ2-1; 7 bases agree with TRBD1. CDR1 MGHRA and CDR2 YSYEKL come from the germline V gene. The CDR3 contains 16 residues. The J segment lost 6 bases and the V segment lost 0 bases, leaving 8 bases of the junction unmatched. CDR3 DNA: TGCGCCAGCAGCCAAGAATCTGACAGGGTGAGCAATGAGCAGTTCTTC. This sequence encodes CASSQESDRVSNEQFF.

V is TRBV28 and J is TRBJ2-7; 8 bases agree with TRBD2. CDR3 length: 14 residues. V lost 5 bases and J lost 3; bases outside the gene matches: 6. The V gene's germline CDR1 is MDHEN and CDR2 SYDVKM. DNA for the CDR3: TGTGCCAGCAGTCAAACTAGCGGCCTCTACGAGCAGTACTTC. Translation gives CASSQTSGLYEQYF. The full variable domain, in which reference TRBV28 and TRBJ2-7 provide the parts outside the CDR3, is DVKVTQSSRYLVKRTGEKVFLECVQDMDHENMFWYRQDPGLGLRLIYFSYDVKMKEKGDIPEGYSVSREKKERFSLILESASTNQTSMYLCASSQTSGLYEQYFGPGTRLTVT.

This rearrangement joins TRBV11-3 to TRBJ1-5, with a tentative D call TRBD1 (6 bases). Germline assignment: CDR1 SGHNT and CDR2 YENEEA. V lost 5 bases and J 0 bases, leaving 14 bases between the germline ends. The CDR3 is 16 residues long. CDR3 in DNA: TGTGCCAGCAGCCACAAGGACAGACTTAGCAATCAGCCCCAGCATTTT. Translating gives CASSHKDRLSNQPQHF.

V and J are TRBV6-6 and TRBJ1-2, with D unclear. Germline CDR1 MNHNY, CDR2 SVGAGI (reference sequence). V gave up 8 bases and J gave up 8 bases, with 12 bases separating them. The CDR3 has 11 amino acids. The CDR3: CASRVLGGYTF. The CDR3 DNA is TGTGCCAGCCGAGTTTTGGGCGGCTACACCTTC.

The CDR3 DNA reads as TGTGCCAGTAACGATATCTACTTGGGACTAGCGGGAGAGGTCGAGCAGTTCTTC. Translation gives CASNDIYLGLAGEVEQFF. The chain links TRBV19 to TRBJ2-1; TRBD2 matches at 14 bases. The ends lost 7 bases at V and 10 bases at J; junction bases unmatched: 18. The CDR3 totals 18 residues. Per germline, CDR1 LNHDA and CDR2 SQIVND (reference sequence). The complete variable domain, with remaining parts taken from reference TRBV19 and TRBJ2-1, reads DGGITQSPKYLFRKEGQNVTLSCEQNLNHDAMYWYRQDPGQGLRLIYYSQIVNDFQKGDIAEGYSVSREKKESFPLTVTSAQKNPTAFYLCASNDIYLGLAGEVEQFFGPGTRLTVL.

This clone has only a few counts. This chain uses TRBV4-3 with TRBJ1-2, with 8 positions matching TRBD1. The CDR3 is 15 residues long. Looked up from germline, CDR1 is LGHNA and CDR2 is YSLEER. J gave up 8 bases and V 0 bases, and 8 bases lay outside the gene matches. Here the CDR3 DNA reads TGCGCCAGCAGCCAAGAAACGCAGGGGGCGAGGGGCTACACCTTC. Translated, it gives CASSQETQGARGYTF.

The chain joins TRBV4-2 to TRBJ2-1; possibly TRBD2 for D (6 bases). Between the trimmed V and J ends, which lost 0 bases and 13 bases, there was a span of 13 bases. CDR3 length equals 13 residues. CDR1 and CDR2 from the germline V gene are LGHNA and YNFKEQ. The CDR3 DNA follows: TGTGCCAGCAGCCAAGATCCCGGGACTCCACAGTTCTTC. Its protein is CASSQDPGTPQFF.

This clone was seen a few times. The chain couples TRBV19 to TRBJ1-2; D call uncertain. The CDR3 is made up of 12 amino acids. Germline CDR1 reads LNHDA; CDR2 reads SQIVND (reference sequence). V was shortened by 0 bases and J by 10 bases, with 9 bases between the two germline ends. The CDR3 DNA is TGTGCCAGTAGTATAGAGGCCAGAAACTACACCTTC. Its protein product is CASSIEARNYTF.

V is TRBV5-1 and J is TRBJ2-3; tentatively, D is TRBD1 (7 bases). V lost 3 bases and J lost 8, with 13 bases in between. In germline, CDR1 is SGHRS, CDR2 YFSETQ. This CDR3 spans 13 amino acids. The CDR3 here is CASSSYRGGTQYF. The CDR3, as DNA: TGCGCCAGCAGCTCGTACAGGGGAGGTACGCAGTATTTT.

The chain couples TRBV4-1 to TRBJ1-1; D might be TRBD1 (5 bases). V was shortened by 0 bases and J by 1 base, with 9 bases between the two germline ends. CDR3 length equals 15 residues. Looked up from germline, CDR1 is MGHRA and CDR2 is YSYEKL. As DNA, the CDR3 is TGCGCCAGCAGCCAAGATAGTCAGGGGAACACTGAAGCTTTCTTT. As protein: CASSQDSQGNTEAFF.

In its sample, this clone was seen once. This chain links TRBV19 with TRBJ2-1, with 12 bases aligning to TRBD2. Trimming removed 6 bases from V and 7 bases from J; junction bases left unmatched: 10. Germline CDR1 LNHDA, CDR2 SQIVND (reference sequence). The CDR3 sequence is 16 residues long. The CDR3 DNA reads TGTGCCAGTAGCGACAAGACTAGCGGGAGTAGGAATGAGCAGTTCTTC. Translation: CASSDKTSGSRNEQFF.

V and J are TRBV6-5 and TRBJ1-2; D might be TRBD1 (6 bases). Germline V gene data show CDR1 as MNHEY and CDR2 as SVGAGI. CDR3 length: 13 residues. Deletions cut 5 bases from V and 6 bases from J, with 13 bases between. Written as DNA, the CDR3 is TGTGCCAGCAGTGAAATACAGGGCGATGGCTACACCTTC. It translates to CASSEIQGDGYTF.